This T cell receptor (beta chain) was documented in a study of cytomegalovirus exposure and HLA in healthy donors. The ends were cut back, 2 bases at V and 0 bases at J, with 7 bases in the middle. CDR3 length equals 14 residues. The V gene's germline CDR1 is SGHTA and CDR2 FQGNSA. PCR amplification relied on 60 Vbeta primers (plus 13 Jbeta primers). This table comes from immunoSEQ multiplex PCR, and its TCRdb copy is limited to in-frame clones, with some not included. This table has around 150,000 clones, approximately 80% appearing once. Notes on the study in general: Associated with HLA alleles at 0.05 false discovery rate in a later analysis were approximately 17,000 TCR beta sequences.

A note on this clone: Its antigen is undetermined.

The chain links TRBV7-2 to TRBJ1-1, with a possible D match to TRBD1 (5 bases). This clonotype originated in a woman between 18 and 30 years old in good health and CMV-seronegative. Sequencing was carried out using PBMCs. The CDR3 DNA reads TGTGCCAGCAGCTTACGGGGGATGAACACTGAAGCTTTCTTT. As protein: CASSLRGMNTEAFF. Supplemented by reference TRBV7-2 and TRBJ1-1, the full variable domain reads GAGVSQSPSNKVTEKGKDVELRCDPISGHTALYWYRQSLGQGLEFLIYFQGNSAPDKSGLPSDRFSAERTGGSVSTLTIQRTQQEDSAVYLCASSLRGMNTEAFFGQGTRLTVV.